This T cell receptor (beta chain) was documented in a study of shared clonotypes between healthy human individuals. Study information: The plates for each donor numbered three CD4 naive, three CD4 memory, two CD8 naive and one CD8 memory.

On this clone: The target antigen is unknown.

Study-level findings and limits: Estimated richness was generally greater in naive than memory subsets. A few donors had 4% to 6.5% of their naive CD4 clonotypes in common.

Under the authors' procedure: Filtering differed, since immunoSEQ gave only junction sequences and no quality scores. Some clones are missing from TCRdb's copy, which holds only in-frame ones; the method was immunoSEQ multiplex PCR. V and J calls and clone size are those listed in that table; D and trimming were worked out from the DNA. The table has some 2.4 million clones, approximately 94% seen once; the top ten hold around 0.4%. The sequence came from a man aged 18 to 30 in good health. Some clones in this sample may be carry-over from other donors' samples. Sequencing input: naive CD4+ T cells from PBMCs. Noted subset: CD45RA+ positively selected.

CDR3 protein: CASSLGRTVYEQYF. The CDR3 DNA sequence: TGTGCCAGCAGCTTAGGAAGGACAGTGTACGAGCAGTACTTC. The chain has TRBV7-9 and TRBJ2-7; possibly TRBD1 for D (6 bases). The V end was cut by 1 base, the J end by 4 bases, with 11 bases between. The CDR3 consists of 14 residues. Germline V gene data show CDR1 as SEHNR and CDR2 as FQNEAQ (reference sequence).